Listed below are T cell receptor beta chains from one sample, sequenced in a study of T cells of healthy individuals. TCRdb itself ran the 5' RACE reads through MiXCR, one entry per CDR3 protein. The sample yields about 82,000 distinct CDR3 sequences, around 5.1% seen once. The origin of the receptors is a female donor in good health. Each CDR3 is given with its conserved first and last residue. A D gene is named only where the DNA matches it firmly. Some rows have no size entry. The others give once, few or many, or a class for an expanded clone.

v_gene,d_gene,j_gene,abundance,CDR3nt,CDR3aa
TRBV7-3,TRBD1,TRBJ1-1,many,TGTGCCAGCAGCTTCCAGGGGGCCACTGAAGCTTTCTTT,CASSFQGATEAFF
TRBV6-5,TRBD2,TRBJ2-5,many,TGTGCCAGCAGTTTCACTAGCGGGAGTGAGACCCAGTACTTC,CASSFTSGSETQYF
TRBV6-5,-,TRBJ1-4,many,TGTGCCAGCTCTTTCCAGGGGAATGAAAAACTGTTTTTT,CASSFQGNEKLFF
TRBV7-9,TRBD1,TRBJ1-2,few,TGTGCCAGCAGCTTATCCGGCAGGGGGCGTGGTGGCTACACCTTC,CASSLSGRGRGGYTF
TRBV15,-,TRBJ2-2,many,TGTGCCACCAGCAGAGTGGGTACCGGGGAGCTGTTTTTT,CATSRVGTGELFF
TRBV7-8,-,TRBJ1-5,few,TGTGCCAGCAGCTTAGGCGACAGTCATCAGCCCCAGCATTTT,CASSLGDSHQPQHF
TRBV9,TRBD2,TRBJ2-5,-,TGTGCCAGCTGCGGAGAAGCTAGCGGGGGGGAGACCCAGTACTTC,CASCGEASGGETQYF
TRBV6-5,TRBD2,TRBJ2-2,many,TGTGCCAGCAGCGAACTAGCGGGAGCGGTCGGGGAGCTGTTTTTT,CASSELAGAVGELFF
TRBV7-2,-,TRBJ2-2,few,TGTGCCAGCAGGTTAAGGGGCACCGGGGAGCTGTTTTTT,CASRLRGTGELFF
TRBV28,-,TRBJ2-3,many,TGTGCCAGCGGAAACATCGCCACAGATACGCAGTATTTT,CASGNIATDTQYF
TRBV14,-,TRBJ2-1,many,TGTGCCAGCAGCCCCCGGGTCCCCGGCCCTGAGCAGTTCTTC,CASSPRVPGPEQFF
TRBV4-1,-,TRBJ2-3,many,TGCGCCAGCAGCCAAGTTGGGGGTCCAAAAAGCACAGATACGCAGTATTTT,CASSQVGGPKSTDTQYF
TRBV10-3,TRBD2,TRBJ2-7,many,TGTGCCATCAGTGGACTAGCGGGAGAGGGGGAGCAGTACTTC,CAISGLAGEGEQYF
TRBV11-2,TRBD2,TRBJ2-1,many,TGTGCCAGCAGCGCGCCCCCCGGGAGGCCGAGCTCCTACAATGAGCAGTTCTTC,CASSAPPGRPSSYNEQFF
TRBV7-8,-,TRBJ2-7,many,TGTGCCAGTACCTCGGACACAACCTACGAGCAGTACTTC,CASTSDTTYEQYF
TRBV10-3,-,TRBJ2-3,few,TGTGCCATCAGTGACTCCGACTATACGCAGTATTTT,CAISDSDYTQYF
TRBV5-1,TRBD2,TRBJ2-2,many,TGCGCCAGCAGCTTGACTAGCGGGGTCGCGAACACCGGGGAGCTGTTTTTT,CASSLTSGVANTGELFF
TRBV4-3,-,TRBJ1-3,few,TGCGCCAGCAGCCAAGAGACGTCGCGCTCTGGAAACACCATATATTTT,CASSQETSRSGNTIYF
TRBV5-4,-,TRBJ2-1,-,TGTGCCAGCACCCCCCTAGAGCCGAGCAGTGGGAATGAGCAGTTCTTC,CASTPLEPSSGNEQFF
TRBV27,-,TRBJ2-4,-,TGTGCCAGCAGTTTATTTGGGGGGACCAAAAACATTCAGTACTTC,CASSLFGGTKNIQYF
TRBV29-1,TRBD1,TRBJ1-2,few,TGCAGCGTTTATCAGGGGGCGGAGGATAACGACTATGGCTACACCTTC,CSVYQGAEDNDYGYTF
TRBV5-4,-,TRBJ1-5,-,TGTGCCAGCAGCTTGGATGGGACCCAGGATCAGCCCCAGCATTTT,CASSLDGTQDQPQHF
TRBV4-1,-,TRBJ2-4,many,TGCGCCAGCAGCCAGAGGGCCGGAGGGGTCGGGTGGGACATTCAGTACTTC,CASSQRAGGVGWDIQYF
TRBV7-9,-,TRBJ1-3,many,TGTGCCAGCAGCTTACCTCCGGAGGAGCCCTCTGGAAACACCATATATTTT,CASSLPPEEPSGNTIYF
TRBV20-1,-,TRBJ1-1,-,TGCAGTGCTCCCTCAGCGGGGTGGGGTACTGAAGCTTTCTTT,CSAPSAGWGTEAFF
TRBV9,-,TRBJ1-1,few,TGTGCCAGCAGCGTAGGATGGTCCCCTCAGAACACTGAAGCTTTCTTT,CASSVGWSPQNTEAFF
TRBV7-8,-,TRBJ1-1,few,TGTGCCAGCAGCTTGGGGAAAGGGCAGTCGGAGTCTGAAGCTTTCTTT,CASSLGKGQSESEAFF
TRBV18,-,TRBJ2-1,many,TGTGCCAGCTCATCTCGACAGGACAATGAGCAGTTCTTC,CASSSRQDNEQFF
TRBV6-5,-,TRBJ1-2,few,TGTGCCAGTACGCCAGATCCAGGGTTTGGCTACACCTTC,CASTPDPGFGYTF
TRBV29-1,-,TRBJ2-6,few,TGCAGCGCCGTGGACGGGGCCAACGTCCTGACTTTC,CSAVDGANVLTF
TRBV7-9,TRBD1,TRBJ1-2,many,TGTGCCAGCAGCTCCACAGGGGTCCCTAACTATGGCTACACCTTC,CASSSTGVPNYGYTF
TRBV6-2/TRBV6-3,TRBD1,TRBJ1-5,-,TGTGCCAGCAGTTACGTCGGGACAGGGGCCGGTTTGGGAGGTAATCAGCCCCAGCATTTT,CASSYVGTGAGLGGNQPQHF
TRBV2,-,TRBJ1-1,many,TGTGCCAGCAGTGAAAAATGGGCAAGCACTGAAGCTTTCTTT,CASSEKWASTEAFF
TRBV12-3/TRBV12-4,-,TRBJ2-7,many,TGTGCCAGCAGTCCCCTCGGGACACTCTACGAGCAGTACTTC,CASSPLGTLYEQYF
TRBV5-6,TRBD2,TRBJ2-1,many,TGTGCCAGCAGCTTAGGACTAGCATCCAATGAGCAGTTCTTC,CASSLGLASNEQFF
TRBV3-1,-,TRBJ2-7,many,TGTGCCAGCAGCCAATCAGGGGTCGATACCTACGAGCAGTACTTC,CASSQSGVDTYEQYF
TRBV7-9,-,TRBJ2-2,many,TGTGCCAGCAGCTTAACGGGGCCCACCGGGGAGCTGTTTTTT,CASSLTGPTGELFF
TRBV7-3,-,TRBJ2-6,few,TGTGCCAGCAGCTTGGACGGATTCTCTGGGGCCAACGTCCTGACTTTC,CASSLDGFSGANVLTF
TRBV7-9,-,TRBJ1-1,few,TGTGCCAGCAGCTTAGTGGCAGGGCCGAACACTGAAGCTTTCTTT,CASSLVAGPNTEAFF
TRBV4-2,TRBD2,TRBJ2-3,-,TGTGCCAGGAGCCAAGCTGGAGAGGGAGGGCCTACAGATACGCAGTATTTT,CARSQAGEGGPTDTQYF
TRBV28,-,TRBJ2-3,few,TGTGCCAGCAGTCCAAAATTCAAGGATACGCAGTATTTT,CASSPKFKDTQYF
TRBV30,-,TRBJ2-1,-,TGTGCCTGGAACGGCAGGGGACGTAATGAGCAGTTCTTC,CAWNGRGRNEQFF
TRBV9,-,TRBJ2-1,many,TGTGCCAGCAGCGTAGTCCAAAACAATGAGCAGTTCTTC,CASSVVQNNEQFF
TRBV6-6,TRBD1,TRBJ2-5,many,TGTGCCAGCAGTTACTACAACCGGGACAGCATCGAAGAGACCCAGTACTTC,CASSYYNRDSIEETQYF
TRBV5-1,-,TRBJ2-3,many,TGCGCCAGCATCCAAGACGCGGGGGATACGCAGTATTTT,CASIQDAGDTQYF
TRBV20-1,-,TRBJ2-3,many,TGCAGTGCTACCCCAGGGGTGCGGGAGAACAAAGATACGCAGTATTTT,CSATPGVRENKDTQYF
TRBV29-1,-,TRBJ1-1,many,TGCAGCGTTCGACCGGGACTGCTTAGCACTGAAGCTTTCTTT,CSVRPGLLSTEAFF
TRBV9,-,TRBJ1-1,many,TGTGCCAGCAGCGTAGGGCAGAGAGGCACTGAAGCTTTCTTT,CASSVGQRGTEAFF
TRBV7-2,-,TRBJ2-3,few,TGTGCCAGCAGCACCAGAGCGAAGACGCAGTATTTT,CASSTRAKTQYF
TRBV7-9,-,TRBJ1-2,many,TGTGCCAGCAGCCCCATAATGGGCTATGGCTACACCTTC,CASSPIMGYGYTF
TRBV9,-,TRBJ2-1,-,TGTGCCAGCAGCAAGTCTGGGGGTATCAATGAGCAGTTCTTC,CASSKSGGINEQFF
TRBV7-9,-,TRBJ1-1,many,TGTGCCAGCAGCTCGCTGCGGACAGAGAACACTGAAGCTTTCTTT,CASSSLRTENTEAFF
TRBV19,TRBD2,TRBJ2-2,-,TGTGCCAGTAGTATCCCACTAGCGGGAATCGCGAACACCGGGGAGCTGTTTTTT,CASSIPLAGIANTGELFF
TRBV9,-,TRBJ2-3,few,TGTGCCAGCAGCGTTAATCCGGGGCCTGGCACAGATACGCAGTATTTT,CASSVNPGPGTDTQYF
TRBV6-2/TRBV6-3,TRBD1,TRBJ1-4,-,TGTGCCAGCAGTCGAGGGACAGACGAGAATGAAAAACTGTTTTTT,CASSRGTDENEKLFF
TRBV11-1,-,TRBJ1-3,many,TGTGCCAGCAGCAATGGGAGGCTGTCCGGAAACACCATATATTTT,CASSNGRLSGNTIYF
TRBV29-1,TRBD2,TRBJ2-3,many,TGCAGCGTTGAGAGCGGGAGGGACGATACGCAGTATTTT,CSVESGRDDTQYF
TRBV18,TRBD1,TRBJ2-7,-,TGTGCCAGCTCACCAGGACAGGGGATGATTTACGAGCAGTACTTC,CASSPGQGMIYEQYF
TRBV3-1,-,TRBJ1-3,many,TGTGCCAGCAGCCAAGATTGGAAGTCAGGGCTCAGACCCGGAAACACCATATATTTT,CASSQDWKSGLRPGNTIYF
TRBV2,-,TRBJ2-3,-,TGTGCCAGCAGTGAACAGGGCAGGAGAGGAGCAGATACGCAGTATTTT,CASSEQGRRGADTQYF